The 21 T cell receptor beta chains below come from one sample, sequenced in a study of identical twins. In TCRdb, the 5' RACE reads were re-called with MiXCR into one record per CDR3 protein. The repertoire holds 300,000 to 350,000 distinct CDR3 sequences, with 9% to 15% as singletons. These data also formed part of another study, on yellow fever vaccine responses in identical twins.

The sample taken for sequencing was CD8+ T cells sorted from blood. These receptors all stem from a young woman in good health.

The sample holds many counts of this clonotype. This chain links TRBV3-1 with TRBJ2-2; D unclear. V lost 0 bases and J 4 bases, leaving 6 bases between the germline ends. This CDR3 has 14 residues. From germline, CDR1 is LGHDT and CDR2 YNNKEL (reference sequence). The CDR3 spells CASSQESFTGELFF. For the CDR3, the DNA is TGTGCCAGCAGCCAAGAATCGTTCACCGGGGAGCTGTTTTTT.

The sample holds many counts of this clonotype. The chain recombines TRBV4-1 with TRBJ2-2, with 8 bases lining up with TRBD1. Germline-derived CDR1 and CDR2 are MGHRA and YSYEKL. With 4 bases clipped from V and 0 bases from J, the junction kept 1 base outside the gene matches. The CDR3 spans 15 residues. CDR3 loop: CASSRQGSNTGELFF. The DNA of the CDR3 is TGCGCCAGCAGCCGACAGGGGTCGAACACCGGGGAGCTGTTTTTT.

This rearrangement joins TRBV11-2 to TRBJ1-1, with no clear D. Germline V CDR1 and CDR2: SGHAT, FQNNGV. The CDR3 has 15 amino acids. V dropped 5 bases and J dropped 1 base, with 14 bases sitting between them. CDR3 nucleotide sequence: TGTGCCAGCAGCCTCCCCGGGATCGGGAACACTGAAGCTTTCTTT. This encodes CASSLPGIGNTEAFF.

The CDR3 is CATSDWGKSSTDTQYF. CDR3 sequence (DNA): TGTGCCACCAGTGATTGGGGGAAATCTAGCACAGATACGCAGTATTTT. This chain connects TRBV24-1 to TRBJ2-3; D tentatively reads TRBD1 or TRBD2 (5 bases each). Germline V gene sequence: CDR1 KGHDR, CDR2 SFDVKD. The CDR3 contains 16 residues. V was trimmed by 2 bases and J by 0 bases, leaving 11 bases between them.

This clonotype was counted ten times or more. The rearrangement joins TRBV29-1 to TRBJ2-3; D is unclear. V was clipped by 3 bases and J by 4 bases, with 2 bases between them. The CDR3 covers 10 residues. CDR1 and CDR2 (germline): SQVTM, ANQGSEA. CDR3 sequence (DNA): TGCAGCGTTGAGGCAGATACGCAGTATTTT. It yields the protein CSVEADTQYF.

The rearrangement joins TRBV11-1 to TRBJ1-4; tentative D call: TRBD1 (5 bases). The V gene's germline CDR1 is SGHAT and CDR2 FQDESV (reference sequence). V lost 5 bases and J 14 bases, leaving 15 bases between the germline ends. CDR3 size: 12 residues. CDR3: CASSQSQGELFF. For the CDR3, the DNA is TGTGCCAGCAGCCAATCCCAGGGCGAGCTGTTTTTT.

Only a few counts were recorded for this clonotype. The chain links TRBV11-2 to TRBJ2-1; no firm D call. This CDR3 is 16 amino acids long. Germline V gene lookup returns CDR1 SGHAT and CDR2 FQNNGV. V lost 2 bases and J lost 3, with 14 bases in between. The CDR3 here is CASSLSYGNFYNEQFF. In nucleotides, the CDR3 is TGTGCCAGCAGCTTATCTTATGGTAATTTCTACAATGAGCAGTTCTTC.

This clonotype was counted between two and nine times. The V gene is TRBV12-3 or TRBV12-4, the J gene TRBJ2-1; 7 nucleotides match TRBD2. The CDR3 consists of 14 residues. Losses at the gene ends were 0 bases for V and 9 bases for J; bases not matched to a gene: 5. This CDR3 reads CASSLAGGQSEQFF. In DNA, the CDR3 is TGTGCCAGCAGTTTAGCGGGAGGGCAAAGTGAGCAGTTCTTC.

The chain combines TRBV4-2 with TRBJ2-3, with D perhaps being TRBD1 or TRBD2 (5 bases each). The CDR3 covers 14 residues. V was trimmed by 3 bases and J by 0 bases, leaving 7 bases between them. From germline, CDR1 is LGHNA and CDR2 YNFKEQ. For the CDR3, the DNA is TGTGCCAGCAGCCAGTGGGACAGCACAGATACGCAGTATTTT. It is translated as CASSQWDSTDTQYF.

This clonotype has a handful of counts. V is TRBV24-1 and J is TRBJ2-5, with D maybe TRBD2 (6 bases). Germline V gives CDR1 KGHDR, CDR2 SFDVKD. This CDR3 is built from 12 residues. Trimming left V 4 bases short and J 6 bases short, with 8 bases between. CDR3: CATSEGGQTQYF. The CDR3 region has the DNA TGTGCCACCAGTGAGGGGGGACAGACCCAGTACTTC.

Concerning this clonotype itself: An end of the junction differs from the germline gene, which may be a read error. In DNA form, the CDR3 reads TGTGCCACCAGTGACCCTCTAGCGGGAGCGAGTGAGAACCAGTACTTC. Translated, it gives CATSDPLAGASENQYF. The chain is built from TRBV24-1 and TRBJ2-5, with 10 bases identical to TRBD2. Germline CDR1 and CDR2: KGHDR and SFDVKD. CDR3 length: 16 amino acids.

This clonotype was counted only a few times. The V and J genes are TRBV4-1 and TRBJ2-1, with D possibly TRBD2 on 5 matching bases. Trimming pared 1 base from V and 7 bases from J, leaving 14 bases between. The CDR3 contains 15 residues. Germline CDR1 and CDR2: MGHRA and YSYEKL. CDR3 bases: TGCGCCAGCAGCCAAGGGGTTAGGACTTTAAATGAGCAGTTCTTC. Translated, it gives CASSQGVRTLNEQFF.

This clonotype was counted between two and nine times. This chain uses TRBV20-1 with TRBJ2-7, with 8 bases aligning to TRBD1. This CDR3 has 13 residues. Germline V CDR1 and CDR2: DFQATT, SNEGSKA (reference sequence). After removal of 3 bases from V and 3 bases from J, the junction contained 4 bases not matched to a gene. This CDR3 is CSARDRENYEQYV. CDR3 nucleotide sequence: TGCAGTGCTAGGGACAGGGAAAACTACGAGCAGTACGTC.

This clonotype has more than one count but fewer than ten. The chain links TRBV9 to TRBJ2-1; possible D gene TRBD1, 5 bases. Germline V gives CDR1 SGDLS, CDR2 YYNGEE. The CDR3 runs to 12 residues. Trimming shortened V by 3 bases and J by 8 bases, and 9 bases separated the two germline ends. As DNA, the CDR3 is TGTGCCAGCAGCGCGGACACCCATGAGCAGTTCTTC. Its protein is CASSADTHEQFF.

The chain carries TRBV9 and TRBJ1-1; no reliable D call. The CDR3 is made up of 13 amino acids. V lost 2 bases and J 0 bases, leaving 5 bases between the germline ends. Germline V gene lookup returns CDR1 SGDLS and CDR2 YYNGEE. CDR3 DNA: TGTGCCAGCAGCGTCGAGCTGAACACTGAAGCTTTCTTT. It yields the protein CASSVELNTEAFF.

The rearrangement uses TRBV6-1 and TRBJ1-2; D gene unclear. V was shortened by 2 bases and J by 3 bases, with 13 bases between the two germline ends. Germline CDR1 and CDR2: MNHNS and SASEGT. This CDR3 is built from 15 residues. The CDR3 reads CASSEWGIGDYGYTF. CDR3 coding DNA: TGTGCCAGCAGTGAATGGGGAATAGGCGACTATGGCTACACCTTC.

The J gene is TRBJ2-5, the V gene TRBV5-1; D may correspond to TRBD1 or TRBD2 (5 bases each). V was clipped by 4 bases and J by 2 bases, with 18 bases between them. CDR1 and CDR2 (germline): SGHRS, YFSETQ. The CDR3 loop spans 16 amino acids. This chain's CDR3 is CASSETIGTGQETQYF. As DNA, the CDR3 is TGCGCCAGCAGCGAGACGATAGGGACGGGTCAAGAGACCCAGTACTTC.

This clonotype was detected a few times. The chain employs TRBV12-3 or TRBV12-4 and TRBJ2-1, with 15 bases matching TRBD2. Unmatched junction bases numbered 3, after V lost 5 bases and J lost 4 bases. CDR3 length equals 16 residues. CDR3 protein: CASSRTSGGAYNEQFF. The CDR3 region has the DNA TGTGCCAGCAGTAGGACTAGCGGGGGGGCTTACAATGAGCAGTTCTTC.

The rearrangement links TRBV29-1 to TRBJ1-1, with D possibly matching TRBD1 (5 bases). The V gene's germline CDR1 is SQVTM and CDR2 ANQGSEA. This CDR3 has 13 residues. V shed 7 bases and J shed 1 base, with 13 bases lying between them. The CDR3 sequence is CSGGIGENTEAFF. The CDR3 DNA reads TGCAGCGGGGGGATTGGAGAGAACACTGAAGCTTTCTTT.

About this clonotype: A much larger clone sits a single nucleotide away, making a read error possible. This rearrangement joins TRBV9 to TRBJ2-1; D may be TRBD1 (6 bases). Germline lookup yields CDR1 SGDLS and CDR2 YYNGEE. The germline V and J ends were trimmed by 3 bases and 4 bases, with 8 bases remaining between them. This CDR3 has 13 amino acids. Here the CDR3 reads CASSDGQYNEQFF. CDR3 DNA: TGTGCCAGCAGCGACGGACAGTACAATGAGCAGTTCTTC.

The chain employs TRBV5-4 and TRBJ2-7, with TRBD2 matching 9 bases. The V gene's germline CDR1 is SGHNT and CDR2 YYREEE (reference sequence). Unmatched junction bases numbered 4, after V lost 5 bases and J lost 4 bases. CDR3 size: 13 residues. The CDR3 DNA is TGTGCCAGCAGTGTAGCGGGAGTATACGAGCAGTACTTC. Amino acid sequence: CASSVAGVYEQYF.